The following is a T cell receptor beta chain sequence with its context. As yet, its antigen is unknown. The sample is drawn from a study of early stage breast cancer tumors. Study-wide results and caveats: Bulk DNA sequencing of unsorted cells missed chain pairing and markers.

Clones were read by immunoSEQ multiplex PCR, and TCRdb kept only the in-frame ones, dropping some. The table shows approximately 50,000 clones, with 70% to 80% occurring only once. This TCR was sampled from a young adult with breast cancer. The source material was blood.

The DNA for the CDR3 is TGTGCCAGCAGTTATGGTATAGGTAATGAAAAACTGTTTTTT. It encodes CASSYGIGNEKLFF. This sequence joins TRBV6-5 and TRBJ1-4; D not certain. Germline CDR1 and CDR2: MNHEY and SVGAGI. The CDR3 extends over 14 amino acids. Trimming cost V 3 bases and J 4 bases, with 9 bases left between them.